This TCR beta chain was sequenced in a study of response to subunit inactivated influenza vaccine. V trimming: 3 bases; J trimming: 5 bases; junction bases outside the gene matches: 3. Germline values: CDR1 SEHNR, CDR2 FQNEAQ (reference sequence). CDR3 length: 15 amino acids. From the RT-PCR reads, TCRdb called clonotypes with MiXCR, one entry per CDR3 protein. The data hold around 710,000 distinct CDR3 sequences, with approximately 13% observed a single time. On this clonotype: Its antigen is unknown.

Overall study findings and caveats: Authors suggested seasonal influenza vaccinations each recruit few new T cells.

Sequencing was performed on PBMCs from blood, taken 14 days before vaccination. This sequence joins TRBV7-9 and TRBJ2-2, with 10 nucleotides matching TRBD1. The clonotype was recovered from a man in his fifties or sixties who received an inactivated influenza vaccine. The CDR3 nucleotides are TGTGCCAGCAGCTTTCGGGGACAGGGGACCGGGGAGCTGTTTTTT. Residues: CASSFRGQGTGELFF.